Listed below are T cell receptor beta chains from one sample, sequenced in a study of T cell repertoires in cytomegalovirus infection. TCRdb re-derived calls from the reads in MiXCR, one entry per CDR3 protein. Among some 320,000 distinct CDR3 sequences listed, just under 30% were seen once. Their antigen targets remain unknown. The source material was cultured PBMCs, sampled from culture after CMV antigen stimulation. Receptors originate from a human donor in good health (CMV status not recorded). Some clones in this sample may be carry-over from other donors' samples. CDR3s include the opening cysteine and the closing phenylalanine or tryptophan. A D gene is named only where the DNA matches it firmly. Clone size, where shown, is once, few, many, or a class for clones that have expanded.

V gene: TRBV28; D gene: TRBD1; clone size: many; J gene: TRBJ2-3; CDR3 DNA: TGTGCCAGCAGCCCTCGGGGCAGGGGGCGGGATACGCAGTATTTT; CDR3 protein: CASSPRGRGRDTQYF
V gene: TRBV6-6; D gene: .; clone size: few; J gene: TRBJ2-3; CDR3 DNA: TGTGCCAGCGTGGGCAGGGAGGCAGATACGCAGTATTTT; CDR3 protein: CASVGREADTQYF
V gene: TRBV19; D gene: .; clone size: .; J gene: TRBJ1-5; CDR3 DNA: TGTGCCAGTAGTATCACGGGCGACAGGATCAATCAAGCCCAGCATTTT; CDR3 protein: CASSITGDRINQAQHF
V gene: TRBV20-1; D gene: .; clone size: once; J gene: TRBJ1-1; CDR3 DNA: TGCAGTGCTCATGACAGGCTGAACACTGAAGCTTTCTTT; CDR3 protein: CSAHDRLNTEAFF
V gene: TRBV7-2; D gene: .; clone size: .; J gene: TRBJ1-5; CDR3 DNA: TGTGCCAGCAGCTCGACCCTCAATCAGCCCCAGCATTTT; CDR3 protein: CASSSTLNQPQHF
V gene: TRBV10-3; D gene: TRBD2; clone size: few; J gene: TRBJ2-1; CDR3 DNA: TGTGCCATCAGGGACGGGACTAGCGGAGAGGGGAATGAGCAGTTCTTC; CDR3 protein: CAIRDGTSGEGNEQFF
V gene: TRBV19; D gene: .; clone size: few; J gene: TRBJ1-6; CDR3 DNA: TGTGCCACCCGTGACAGGTTGGGCTCACCCCTCCACTTT; CDR3 protein: CATRDRLGSPLHF
V gene: TRBV6-9; D gene: TRBD2; clone size: .; J gene: TRBJ2-1; CDR3 DNA: TGTGCCAGCAGTTGCGAACTAGCGGGGGGACCCAATGAGCAGTTCTTC; CDR3 protein: CASSCELAGGPNEQFF
V gene: TRBV28; D gene: TRBD2; clone size: .; J gene: TRBJ2-1; CDR3 DNA: TGTGCCAGCACCTTTAGAGGCGGGAGGGCAAATGAGCAGTTCTTC; CDR3 protein: CASTFRGGRANEQFF
V gene: TRBV5-4; D gene: TRBD2; clone size: few; J gene: TRBJ2-3; CDR3 DNA: TGTGCCAGCAGCCCAGGGACTAGCGGGGCAAGCACAGATACGCAGTATTTT; CDR3 protein: CASSPGTSGASTDTQYF
V gene: TRBV7-9; D gene: .; clone size: .; J gene: TRBJ2-5; CDR3 DNA: TGTGCCAGCAGCCCCGTCCTGGGGCAGACCCAAGAGACCCAGTACTTC; CDR3 protein: CASSPVLGQTQETQYF
V gene: TRBV6-1; D gene: TRBD1; clone size: .; J gene: TRBJ2-1; CDR3 DNA: TGTGCCAGCAGACCGGACAGGGGAAGAACTCATGAGCAGTTCTTC; CDR3 protein: CASRPDRGRTHEQFF
V gene: TRBV29-1; D gene: TRBD2; clone size: .; J gene: TRBJ2-1; CDR3 DNA: TGCAGCGTTGGACGTCGACTAGCGGGGGAGAATGAGCAGTTCTTC; CDR3 protein: CSVGRRLAGENEQFF